One and the same sample provided the 8 T cell receptor beta chains below, sequenced in a study of CD8 T cells in ankylosing spondylitis. Whole-study results and caveats: Ankylosing spondylitis blood seemed to carry a telltale TCR beta motif made of under ten highly homologous variants.

Their specific antigens are unknown. TCRdb re-called the 5' RACE reads through MiXCR, storing one row per CDR3 protein. The sample yields a few hundred thousand distinct CDR3 sequences, approximately 17% seen once. The sample comprised blood, either unsorted or a sorted T cell fraction (not recorded which). These receptor sequences come from a male donor with ankylosing spondylitis.

This clonotype was observed at least ten times. V is TRBV7-9 and J is TRBJ2-1; TRBD2 matches at 7 bases. The CDR3 sequence is 15 residues long. Trimming removed 5 bases from V and 4 bases from J; junction bases left unmatched: 8. Looked up from germline, CDR1 is SEHNR and CDR2 is FQNEAQ (reference sequence). DNA for the CDR3: TGTGCCAGCAGCCGACGGGAGGCAGATTACAATGAGCAGTTCTTC. It is translated as CASSRREADYNEQFF.

The gene calls are TRBV7-2 and TRBJ2-1, with TRBD2 identical over 8 bases. In germline, CDR1 is SGHTA, CDR2 FQGNSA. This CDR3 comprises 15 residues. J was trimmed by 9 bases and V by 5 bases; bases with no gene match: 12. CDR3 residues: CASSPSGLVTTEQFF. The CDR3, as DNA: TGTGCCAGCAGCCCCTCGGGACTAGTCACCACTGAGCAGTTCTTC. The full variable domain, with the rest looked up from reference TRBV7-2 and TRBJ2-1, is GAGVSQSPSNKVTEKGKDVELRCDPISGHTALYWYRQSLGQGLEFLIYFQGNSAPDKSGLPSDRFSAERTGGSVSTLTIQRTQQEDSAVYLCASSPSGLVTTEQFFGPGTRLTVL.

This clonotype appeared a few times. The rearrangement uses TRBV3-1 and TRBJ1-2; D not resolved. The CDR3 loop spans 12 amino acids. V was pared by 0 bases and J by 8 bases, with 7 bases between. Germline V CDR1 and CDR2: LGHDT, YNNKEL (reference sequence). The CDR3 bases are TGTGCCAGCAGCCAAGAAGCAAGGGGCTACACCTTC. Its translation: CASSQEARGYTF.

This clonotype was recorded a few times. The V and J genes are TRBV9 and TRBJ2-5; tentative D call: TRBD1 (5 bases). Germline CDR1 reads SGDLS; CDR2 reads YYNGEE. The CDR3 loop spans 16 amino acids. The V and J ends lost 4 bases and 4 bases respectively, with 20 bases between them. CDR3 DNA: TGTGCCAGCAGCACCCTTCCCGGGCCAGGGCCAGAGACCCAGTACTTC. Protein sequence: CASSTLPGPGPETQYF.

V usage is TRBV7-9 and J usage is TRBJ2-3; the D gene could be TRBD1 or TRBD2 (5 bases each). Trimming took 5 bases from V and 3 from J, leaving 18 bases between them. This CDR3 is 16 amino acids long. In germline, CDR1 is SEHNR, CDR2 FQNEAQ (reference sequence). The CDR3: CASSRVGAGGTDTQYF. In DNA, the CDR3 is TGTGCCAGCAGCCGTGTTGGGGCGGGTGGTACAGATACGCAGTATTTT.

This chain connects TRBV5-6 to TRBJ2-1, with D unclear. The CDR3 totals 12 residues. The germline V gene encodes CDR1 SGHDT and CDR2 YYEEEE. The V and J ends lost 2 bases and 8 bases respectively, with 8 bases between them. In nucleotides, the CDR3 is TGTGCCAGCAGCTTTTACGACCATGAGCAGTTCTTC. As protein: CASSFYDHEQFF.

The chain has TRBV7-2 and TRBJ1-2; TRBD1 might be the D (6 bases). This CDR3 region has 16 residues. V lost 2 bases and J 2 bases, leaving 15 bases between the germline ends. Germline lookup yields CDR1 SGHTA and CDR2 FQGNSA. CDR3 DNA: TGTGCCAGCAGCTTAATATTTCCAGGGGCAAACTATGGCTACACCTTC. Protein product: CASSLIFPGANYGYTF.

This chain uses TRBV20-1 with TRBJ1-1, with a tentative D call TRBD1 (6 bases). The CDR3 is 14 residues long. V lost 8 bases to trimming and J lost 4 bases, with 20 bases between them. Germline V gives CDR1 DFQATT, CDR2 SNEGSKA (reference sequence). The CDR3 nucleotides read TGCAGTACCCCGGGGGCCCTTTCGTCCACTGAAGCTTTCTTT. Protein sequence: CSTPGALSSTEAFF.